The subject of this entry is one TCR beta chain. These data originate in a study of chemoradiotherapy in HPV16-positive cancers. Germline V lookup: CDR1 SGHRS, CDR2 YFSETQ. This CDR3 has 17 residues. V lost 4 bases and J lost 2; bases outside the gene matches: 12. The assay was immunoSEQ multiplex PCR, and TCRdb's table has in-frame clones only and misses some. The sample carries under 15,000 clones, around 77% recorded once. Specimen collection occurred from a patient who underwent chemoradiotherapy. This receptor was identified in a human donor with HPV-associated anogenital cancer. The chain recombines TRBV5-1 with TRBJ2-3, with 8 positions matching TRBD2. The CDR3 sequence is CASSPRRAGVVTDTQYF. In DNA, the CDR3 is TGCGCCAGCAGCCCCAGGAGAGCGGGGGTTGTCACAGATACGCAGTATTTT.